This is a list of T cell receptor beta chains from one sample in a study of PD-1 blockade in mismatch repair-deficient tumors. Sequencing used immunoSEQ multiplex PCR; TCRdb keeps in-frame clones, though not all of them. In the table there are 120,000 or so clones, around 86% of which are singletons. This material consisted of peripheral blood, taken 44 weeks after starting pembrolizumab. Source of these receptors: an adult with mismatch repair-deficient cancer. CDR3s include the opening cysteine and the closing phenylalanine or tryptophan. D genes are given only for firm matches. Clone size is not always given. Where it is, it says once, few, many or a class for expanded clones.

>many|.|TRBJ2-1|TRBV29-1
TGCAGCGTTGAACTCAGGGACAATGAGCAGTTCTTC
CSVELRDNEQFF
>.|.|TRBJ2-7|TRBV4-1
TGCGCCAGCAGCCAAGATATAGGGGCCTACGAGCAGTACTTC
CASSQDIGAYEQYF
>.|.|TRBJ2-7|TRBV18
TGTGCCAGCTCTCCCTCCTCGAGCTCCTACGAGCAGTACTTC
CASSPSSSSYEQYF
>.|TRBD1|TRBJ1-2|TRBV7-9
TGTGCCAGCAGCTTAGCGGGACAGGGGGACTATGGCTACACCTTC
CASSLAGQGDYGYTF
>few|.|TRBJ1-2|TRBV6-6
TGTGCCAGCAGAGACGGACGCCCGCCCACCTTC
CASRDGRPPTF
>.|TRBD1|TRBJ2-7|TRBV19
TGTGCCAGCCAAGAAACCGGGACAGGGCTCTCCTACGAGCAGTACTTC
CASQETGTGLSYEQYF
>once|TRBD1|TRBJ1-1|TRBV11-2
TGTGCCAGCAGCTTCCTAGCGCGACAGGGAAAGAACACTGAAGCTTTCTTT
CASSFLARQGKNTEAFF
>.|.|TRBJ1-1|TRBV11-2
TGTGCCAGCAGCTTAGACAGGCCTGGAGGGTATCCTTTCTTT
CASSLDRPGGYPFF
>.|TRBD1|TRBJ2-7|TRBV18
TGTGCCAGCTCACCACCGCCGGGACAGCTAAAAAGGGGTTACAGCTACGAGCAGTACTTC
CASSPPPGQLKRGYSYEQYF
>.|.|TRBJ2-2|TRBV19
TGTGCCAGTAGTAAGGACAGACGAGGCGTCACCGGGGAGCTGTTTTTT
CASSKDRRGVTGELFF
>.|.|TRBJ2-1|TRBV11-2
TGTGCCAGCAGCTTAGATAGCAGGGCAGGAAATGAGCAGTTCTTC
CASSLDSRAGNEQFF
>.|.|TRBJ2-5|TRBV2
TGTGCCAGCACTGGCCGGGAAGAGACCCAGTACTTC
CASTGREETQYF
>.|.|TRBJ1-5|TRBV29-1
TGCAGCGTTGGGCAGGGGAACGAGCCCCAGCATTTT
CSVGQGNEPQHF
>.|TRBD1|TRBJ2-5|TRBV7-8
TGTGCCAGCAGCGCCCGACAGGGCCAAGAGACCCAGTACTTC
CASSARQGQETQYF
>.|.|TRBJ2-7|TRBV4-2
TGTGCCAGCAGCCAAGAACTGACTAGGGCGGCAGCCTACGAGCAGTACTTC
CASSQELTRAAAYEQYF
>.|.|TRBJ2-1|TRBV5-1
TGCGCCAGCAGCTTGGTGGCCGTAACGGGCAATGAGCAGTTCTTC
CASSLVAVTGNEQFF
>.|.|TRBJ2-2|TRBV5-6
TGTGCCAGCAGCTTGGTCTCGTGGACCGGGGAGCTGTTTTTT
CASSLVSWTGELFF
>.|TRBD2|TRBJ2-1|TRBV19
TGTGCCAGTCGTTCTCCGGGACTAGCGAACAATGAGCAGTTCTTC
CASRSPGLANNEQFF
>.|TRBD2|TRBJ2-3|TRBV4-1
TGCGCCAGCAGCCAAGAAGAGGGTGGAGGAAGCGGGACCCGCACAGATACGCAGTATTTT
CASSQEEGGGSGTRTDTQYF
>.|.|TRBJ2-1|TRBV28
TGTGCCAGCAGTTTAAGTGACAGGAACAATGAGCAGTTCTTC
CASSLSDRNNEQFF
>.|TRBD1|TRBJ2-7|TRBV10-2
TGCGCCAGCACCTTGACAGGGTACCGCGAGCAGTACTTC
CASTLTGYREQYF
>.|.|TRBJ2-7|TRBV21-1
TGTGCCAGCAGCAAAGTCGGTATCGAGCGGGAGGGCTCCTACGAGCAGTACTTC
CASSKVGIEREGSYEQYF
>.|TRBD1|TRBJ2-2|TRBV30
TGTGCCGCGATCGGGACAGGGAACACCGGGGAGCTGTTTTTT
CAAIGTGNTGELFF
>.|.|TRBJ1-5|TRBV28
TGTGCCAGCGGTTGGCTAGGCCCTAATCAGCCCCAGCATTTT
CASGWLGPNQPQHF
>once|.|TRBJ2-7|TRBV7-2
TGTGCCAGCAGCTTAGATTACTCGCAGTACTTC
CASSLDYSQYF
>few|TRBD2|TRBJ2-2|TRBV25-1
TGTGCCAGCAGTCTAGCGGGAGACACCGGGGAGCTGTTTTTT
CASSLAGDTGELFF
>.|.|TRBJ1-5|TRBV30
TGTGCCTGGAGTGTACGGGGCAATCAGCCCCAGCATTTT
CAWSVRGNQPQHF
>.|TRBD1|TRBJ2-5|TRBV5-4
TGTGCCAGCAGCTTTGGGACAGGGAGAGAGACCCAGTACTTC
CASSFGTGRETQYF
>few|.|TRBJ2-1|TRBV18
TGTGCCAGCTCACCCGCCCGGGGTGCGGGTTCTTACAATGAGCAGTTCTTC
CASSPARGAGSYNEQFF
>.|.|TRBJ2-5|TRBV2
TGTGCCAGCAGAACCGATGAGACCCAGTACTTC
CASRTDETQYF
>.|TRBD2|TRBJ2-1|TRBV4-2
TGTGCCAGCAGCCAAGTCGCGCGGGAGTATGAGCAGTTCTTC
CASSQVAREYEQFF
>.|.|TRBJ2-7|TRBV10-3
TGTGCCGTCCGGGCAGGGGCCCACGAGCAGTACTTC
CAVRAGAHEQYF
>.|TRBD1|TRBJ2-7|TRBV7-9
TGTGCCAGCAGCTTAGCTGGGACAGGGAATTACGAGCAGTACTTC
CASSLAGTGNYEQYF
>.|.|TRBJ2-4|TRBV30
TGTGCCTGGAGCCCAGGACTACTCGCCAAAAACATTCAGTACTTC
CAWSPGLLAKNIQYF
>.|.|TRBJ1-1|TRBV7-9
TGTGCCAGCAGCGAATGGGACATTTCGACGAACACTGAAGCTTTCTTT
CASSEWDISTNTEAFF
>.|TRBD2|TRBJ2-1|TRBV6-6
TGTGCCAGCCGAGCGGGAGGGGTCAGTGACAATGAGCAGTTCTTC
CASRAGGVSDNEQFF
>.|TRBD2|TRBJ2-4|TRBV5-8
TGTGCCAGCAGCCGGACCGGGGGGGGGAAAAACATTCAGTACTTC
CASSRTGGGKNIQYF
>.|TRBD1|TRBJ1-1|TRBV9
TGTGCCAGCAGCAGATTAGGACAGGTCGACACTGAAGCTTTCTTT
CASSRLGQVDTEAFF
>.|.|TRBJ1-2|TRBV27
TGTGCCAGCAGTCCCCGCCCCGCGTGGCGGCATCACGGCTACACCTTC
CASSPRPAWRHHGYTF
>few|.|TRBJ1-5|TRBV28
TGTGCCAGCAGTTTACTGCAGGGCGAAGGACAGCCCCAGCATTTT
CASSLLQGEGQPQHF
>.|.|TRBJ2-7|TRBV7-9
TGTGCCAGCAGCTTAGATGGCAGCTACGAGCAGTACTTC
CASSLDGSYEQYF
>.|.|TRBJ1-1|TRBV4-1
TGCGCCAGCAGCCAAGCGCCTGGGGGGACTGAAGCTTTCTTT
CASSQAPGGTEAFF
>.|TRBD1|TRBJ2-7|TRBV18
TGTGCCAGCTCAACGGGACAGGGTGGCGAGCAGTACTTC
CASSTGQGGEQYF
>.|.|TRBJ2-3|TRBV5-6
TGTGCCAGCAGCTTCACAGATACGCAGTATTTT
CASSFTDTQYF
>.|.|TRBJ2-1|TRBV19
TGTGCCAGTAGTATCGACCGGAGGGATGAGCAGTTCTTC
CASSIDRRDEQFF
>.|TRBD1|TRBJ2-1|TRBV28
TGTGCCAGCAGTAGCTACAGGGGAAGATCCTACAATGAGCAGTTCTTC
CASSSYRGRSYNEQFF
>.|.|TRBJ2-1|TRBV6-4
TGTGCCAGCAGTGAAATGGGTTGGAATGAGCAGTTCTTC
CASSEMGWNEQFF
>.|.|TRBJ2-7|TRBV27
TGTGCCAGCAGTACCCGTGGGGAATTCTACGAGCAGTACTTC
CASSTRGEFYEQYF
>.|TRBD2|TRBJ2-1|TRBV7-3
TGTGCCAGCAGTCCTAGCGGGAGCTCCTACAATGAGCAGTTCTTC
CASSPSGSSYNEQFF
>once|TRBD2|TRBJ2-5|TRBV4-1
TGCGCCAGCAGCTACCGGGTACTAGCGGGAGAGATGGGTGGAGAGACCCAGTACTTC
CASSYRVLAGEMGGETQYF
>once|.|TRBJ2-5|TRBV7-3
TGTGCCAGCAGCTTTCAGGGGTACGAGACCCAGTACTTC
CASSFQGYETQYF